Each of the 31 T cell receptor beta chains below was sequenced from the same sample in a study of T cells in localized non-small cell lung cancer. Some clones are missing from TCRdb's copy, which holds only in-frame ones; the method was immunoSEQ multiplex PCR. The sample includes about 40,000 clones, roughly 86% seen only once; the top ten take 5% to 8%. Sequenced material: peripheral blood, taken before any cancer treatment. Receptors originate from a man aged 35-75 years with stage I lung adenocarcinoma.

The chain recombines TRBV5-1 with TRBJ2-1, with D uncertain. The CDR3 is made up of 17 amino acids. CDR1 SGHRS and CDR2 YFSETQ come from the germline V gene. With 1 base removed from V and 9 bases from J, the gap between germline ends came to 23 bases. The CDR3 nucleotides read TGCGCCAGCAGCTTGTTTGGCAGTTCGACCCACGGTGGTGAGCAGTTCTTC. This encodes CASSLFGSSTHGGEQFF.

Turning to this clone: The germline gene is not matched at one end of the junction; a read error may be the cause. V usage is TRBV6-5 and J usage is TRBJ2-1; D unclear. The V gene's germline CDR1 is MNHEY and CDR2 SVGAGI. This CDR3 has 13 residues. CDR3 nucleotides: TGTGCGAGCAGAGCATTCTCCTACAATGAGCAGTTCTTC. Translating it yields CASRAFSYNEQFF.

The CDR3, as DNA: TGTGCCAGCAGCGGACAGAGAACCCAGAACACCGGGGAGCTGTTTTTT. Translating it yields CASSGQRTQNTGELFF. The chain is built from TRBV6-6 and TRBJ2-2; D is possibly TRBD1 (6 bases). Germline loops: CDR1 MNHNY, CDR2 SVGAGI (reference sequence). V was trimmed by 6 bases and J by 1 base, leaving 15 bases between them. The CDR3 spans 16 residues.

The rearrangement links TRBV4-1 to TRBJ2-7, with TRBD2 matching 12 bases. With V trimmed by 3 bases and J by 5 bases, 8 bases remained unmatched. The CDR3 totals 16 residues. The germline gives CDR1 MGHRA, CDR2 YSYEKL. The CDR3 bases are TGCGCCAGCAGCCAGTCAGGACTAGCGGGACTCGACGAGCAGTACTTC. Its protein product is CASSQSGLAGLDEQYF.

This clone was observed a few times. The rearrangement links TRBV7-8 to TRBJ1-5, with D possibly TRBD1 on 6 matching bases. CDR1 SGHVS and CDR2 FQNEAQ come from the germline V gene. The CDR3 sequence is 14 residues long. Trimming shortened V by 6 bases and J by 7 bases, and 16 bases separated the two germline ends. CDR3 sequence: CASSSRGGNQPQHF. For the CDR3, the DNA is TGTGCCAGCAGTTCTAGGGGGGGTAACCAGCCCCAGCATTTT.

The chain joins TRBV6-5 to TRBJ2-1; 7 bases are shared with TRBD2. The V and J ends lost 6 bases and 9 bases, in that order; junction bases with no gene match: 14. Per germline, CDR1 MNHEY and CDR2 SVGAGI. This CDR3 spans 15 amino acids. CDR3 coding DNA: TGTGCCAGCAGGTCCCCCAGGGCGGGAGCTGGTGAGCAGTTCTTC. Protein sequence: CASRSPRAGAGEQFF.

This chain connects TRBV19 to TRBJ2-7, with D tentatively TRBD1 (6 bases). This CDR3 is 14 amino acids long. With 4 bases removed from V and 3 bases from J, the gap between germline ends came to 13 bases. The germline gives CDR1 LNHDA, CDR2 SQIVND (reference sequence). This CDR3 is CASSTDSLLYEQYF. The CDR3 DNA sequence: TGTGCCAGTAGTACGGACAGTCTTCTCTACGAGCAGTACTTC. The whole variable domain, remainder taken from reference TRBV19 and TRBJ2-7, is DGGITQSPKYLFRKEGQNVTLSCEQNLNHDAMYWYRQDPGQGLRLIYYSQIVNDFQKGDIAEGYSVSREKKESFPLTVTSAQKNPTAFYLCASSTDSLLYEQYFGPGTRLTVT.

This clone was counted a few times. The chain links TRBV7-9 to TRBJ1-1; D not resolved. Trimming pared 5 bases from V and 0 bases from J, leaving 1 base between. This CDR3 has 11 amino acids. Germline loops: CDR1 SEHNR, CDR2 FQNEAQ (reference sequence). CDR3 nucleotides: TGTGCCAGCAGCATGAACACTGAAGCTTTCTTT. Amino acids: CASSMNTEAFF.

The chain uses TRBV28 and TRBJ1-2; D unclear. CDR1 MDHEN and CDR2 SYDVKM come from the germline V gene. Trimming removed 3 bases from V and 8 bases from J, with 7 bases in between. This CDR3 has 11 residues. The CDR3 bases are TGTGCCAGCAGTTTCCGGCAGGGCTACACCTTC. As protein: CASSFRQGYTF.

As for this clone: The identical CDR3 is also encoded by other nucleotide sequences in the sample. The chain uses TRBV4-1 and TRBJ1-5, with 10 bases matching TRBD1. The CDR3 runs 14 residues. With V trimmed by 5 bases and J by 10 bases, 8 bases remained unmatched. Germline V gene lookup returns CDR1 MGHRA and CDR2 YSYEKL. The CDR3 is CASSGTGALRPQHF. Here the CDR3 DNA reads TGCGCCAGCAGCGGGACAGGGGCTCTTCGCCCCCAGCATTTT.

This chain uses TRBV20-1 with TRBJ2-7; D is uncertain. The V gene's germline CDR1 is DFQATT and CDR2 SNEGSKA (reference sequence). Trimming pared 2 bases from V and 2 bases from J, leaving 4 bases between. CDR3 length: 11 amino acids. In DNA form, the CDR3 reads TGCAGTGCTAGACTAGCCTACGAGCAGTACTTC. Translating gives CSARLAYEQYF.

This chain uses TRBV18 with TRBJ2-7, with D possibly matching TRBD1 (5 bases). The germline V gene has CDR1 KGHSH and CDR2 LQKENI. Trimming stripped 5 bases from V and 3 bases from J, with 11 bases between. This CDR3 spans 13 amino acids. The CDR3 reads CASSNTDSYEQYF. Written as DNA, the CDR3 is TGTGCCAGCTCAAACACAGACAGCTACGAGCAGTACTTC.

The chain joins TRBV4-3 to TRBJ2-1; 9 bases line up with TRBD2. The CDR3 has 17 amino acids. Looked up from germline, CDR1 is LGHNA and CDR2 is YSLEER. The trim removed 1 base at V and 3 bases at J, leaving 7 bases unmatched. The CDR3 here is CASSQVGREGFYNEQFF. DNA of the CDR3: TGCGCCAGCAGCCAAGTAGGGCGGGAGGGATTCTACAATGAGCAGTTCTTC.

The chain joins TRBV19 to TRBJ2-7; D is possibly TRBD1 or TRBD2 (5 bases each). Per germline, CDR1 LNHDA and CDR2 SQIVND (reference sequence). V was shortened by 4 bases and J by 3 bases, with 10 bases between the two germline ends. This CDR3 contains 13 residues. The CDR3 coding sequence is TGTGCCAGTAGTAAAGGGGAGAACTACGAGCAGTACTTC. This translates into CASSKGENYEQYF.

The V and J genes are TRBV28 and TRBJ2-7; D might be TRBD2 (5 bases). CDR3 length: 14 amino acids. CDR1 and CDR2 from the germline V gene are MDHEN and SYDVKM. V dropped 2 bases and J dropped 6 bases, with 14 bases sitting between them. The chain's CDR3 is CASSLVLSSAEQYF. For the CDR3, the DNA is TGTGCCAGCAGTTTAGTCCTTAGTAGCGCCGAGCAGTACTTC. The full variable domain, rest sourced from reference TRBV28 and TRBJ2-7, is DVKVTQSSRYLVKRTGEKVFLECVQDMDHENMFWYRQDPGLGLRLIYFSYDVKMKEKGDIPEGYSVSREKKERFSLILESASTNQTSMYLCASSLVLSSAEQYFGPGTRLTVT.

The chain couples TRBV21-1 to TRBJ2-1; no check of the table's D call, TRBD2, against the DNA was made. TRBV21-1 is tagged as a pseudogene. The CDR3 runs to 15 residues. CDR3 amino acids: CASSKAAVSYNEQFF. The CDR3 DNA reads TGTGCCAGCAGCAAAGCGGCGGTCTCCTACAATGAGCAGTTCTTC.

This clone has only one observation. The genes are TRBV14 and TRBJ1-2; TRBD1 might be the D (6 bases). The V gene's germline CDR1 is SGHDN and CDR2 FVKESK. The CDR3 runs 12 residues. Trimming stripped 4 bases from V and 10 bases from J, with 13 bases between. The CDR3 coding sequence is TGTGCCAGCAGCCCCTTAGGGGGTTTCTACACCTTC. It yields the protein CASSPLGGFYTF.

The count of this clone is one. The chain uses TRBV7-3 and TRBJ2-2, with 10 bases lining up with TRBD2. Germline V gene lookup returns CDR1 SGHTA and CDR2 FQGTGA. This CDR3 contains 14 residues. V dropped 3 bases and J dropped 7; count of bases not matched to a gene: 2. CDR3 bases: TGTGCCAGCAGCTTTACTAGCGGGATCGGGGAGCTGTTTTTT. Translation gives CASSFTSGIGELFF.

This clone has just one count. This CDR3 is CASSTRPANQPQHF. The CDR3 DNA reads TGTGCCAGTAGTACTCGACCCGCCAATCAGCCCCAGCATTTT. The chain joins TRBV19 to TRBJ1-5, with D unresolved. Germline lookup yields CDR1 LNHDA and CDR2 SQIVND (reference sequence). This CDR3 spans 14 amino acids. Trimming removed 4 bases from V and 3 bases from J, with 10 bases in between.

The V and J genes are TRBV4-2 and TRBJ2-1, with 8 positions matching TRBD1. The trim removed 4 bases at V and 4 bases at J, leaving 9 bases unmatched. CDR1 is LGHNA, CDR2 YNFKEQ, per germline. The CDR3 has 16 residues. CDR3 DNA: TGTGCCAGCAGCCCTACTCCGGACAGGGATTACAATGAGCAGTTCTTC. Translating it yields CASSPTPDRDYNEQFF.

CDR3 sequence reads: CASSVGEGQGYEQYF. The CDR3 DNA follows: TGTGCCAGCAGCGTAGGTGAGGGACAGGGCTACGAGCAGTACTTC. The chain recombines TRBV9 with TRBJ2-7; TRBD1 aligns across 9 bases. Germline CDR1 SGDLS, CDR2 YYNGEE. Trimming at V came to 0 bases and at J to 3 bases, leaving 4 bases not matched to a gene. This CDR3 is 15 amino acids long.

The chain recombines TRBV29-1 with TRBJ2-3; D remains unclear. The V gene lost 8 bases and the J gene lost 3 bases, with 18 bases spanning the gap. There are 14 residues in the CDR3. Per germline, CDR1 SQVTM and CDR2 ANQGSEA. The CDR3 loop reads CSFRSSRRTDTQYF. DNA of the CDR3: TGCAGCTTTCGGTCGAGCCGACGGACAGATACGCAGTATTTT.

The V and J genes are TRBV21-1 and TRBJ2-7; TRBD2, the table's D call, lacks a check against the DNA. TRBV21-1 is annotated as a pseudogene. The CDR3 has 18 amino acids. CDR3 nucleotide sequence: TGTGCCAGCAGCTCCCCCCCGAGGCTCTCCTACTTGTCCTACGAGCAGTACTTC. Its translation is CASSSPPRLSYLSYEQYF.

The genes are TRBV5-4 and TRBJ2-4; either TRBD1 or TRBD2 may fit D (5 bases each). Germline-derived CDR1 and CDR2 are SGHNT and YYREEE (reference sequence). V was clipped by 7 bases and J by 5 bases, with 13 bases between them. CDR3 length equals 13 residues. For the CDR3, the DNA is TGTGCCAGCTCCGGGACCGAACAAAACATTCAGTACTTC. Translating gives CASSGTEQNIQYF.

This chain joins TRBV28 and TRBJ1-5; tentatively, D is TRBD1 (6 bases). Trimming shortened V by 2 bases and J by 5 bases, and 13 bases separated the two germline ends. Germline V CDR1 and CDR2: MDHEN, SYDVKM. The CDR3 loop spans 15 amino acids. The CDR3 loop reads CASSLMAGVDQPQHF. CDR3 nucleotides: TGTGCCAGCAGTTTAATGGCAGGGGTTGATCAGCCCCAGCATTTT.

This rearrangement joins TRBV9 to TRBJ2-5; 10 positions match TRBD1. The V segment lost 0 bases and the J segment 5 bases; nucleotides outside the gene matches: 4. This CDR3 region has 15 residues. CDR1 is SGDLS, CDR2 YYNGEE, per germline. The CDR3 region has the DNA TGTGCCAGCAGCGTAGGGGGACAGGGGCGGGAGACCCAGTACTTC. It yields the protein CASSVGGQGRETQYF.

The chain is built from TRBV28 and TRBJ1-5, with 8 positions matching TRBD1. The CDR3 consists of 14 residues. Unmatched junction bases numbered 5, after V lost 3 bases and J lost 7 bases. The germline V gene has CDR1 MDHEN and CDR2 SYDVKM. The CDR3 region has the DNA TGTGCCAGCAGTTTTACAGGGGGGAGGCAGCCCCAGCATTTT. This translates into CASSFTGGRQPQHF.

The rearrangement links TRBV11-3 to TRBJ2-3, with 8 bases aligning to TRBD1. The germline V gene encodes CDR1 SGHNT and CDR2 YENEEA. V shed 5 bases, J shed 5 bases, and the junction held 6 bases outside the gene matches. The CDR3 runs 14 residues. CDR3 residues: CASSAGTGLDTQYF. The CDR3 nucleotides are TGTGCCAGCAGCGCAGGGACAGGATTAGATACGCAGTATTTT.

The chain combines TRBV5-1 with TRBJ2-7; D is undetermined. Germline V lookup: CDR1 SGHRS, CDR2 YFSETQ. Trimming pared 4 bases from V and 7 bases from J, leaving 18 bases between. CDR3 size: 14 residues. CDR3 nucleotide sequence: TGCGCCAGCAGCCCCGGGCAAAGCTCCGGGGAGCAGTACTTC. Its translation is CASSPGQSSGEQYF.

The chain recombines TRBV28 with TRBJ2-2; the match to TRBD1 covers 7 bases. The V gene end was trimmed by 4 bases and the J gene end by 6 bases; junction bases not matched to a gene: 8. The germline gives CDR1 MDHEN, CDR2 SYDVKM. CDR3 length: 15 amino acids. CDR3 nucleotide sequence: TGTGCCAGCAGTTCCCCTAGGGGGCTTGCCGGGGAGCTGTTTTTT. This encodes CASSSPRGLAGELFF.

This clone has only one observation. This rearrangement joins TRBV28 to TRBJ2-3, with 10 nucleotides matching TRBD1. J lost 3 bases, V lost 5 bases, and 5 bases had no gene match. Germline CDR1 reads MDHEN; CDR2 reads SYDVKM. This CDR3 is 15 amino acids long. CDR3 region: CASSDPGQGTDTQYF. CDR3 sequence (DNA): TGTGCCAGCAGTGACCCGGGACAGGGGACAGATACGCAGTATTTT.